The 27 T cell receptor beta chains in this list originate from one sample, sequenced in a study of liver allograft versus peripheral blood T cells. As for the study in general: Repertoires of T cell receptors in transplanted livers were compared with recipients' peripheral blood repertoires.

TCRdb analysed the reads with MiXCR anew, one entry per CDR3 protein. The sample carries around 13,000 distinct CDR3 sequences, 25% to 30% recorded once. These TCRs come from a human patient who had a liver transplant. A share of the T cells may be of graft donor origin.

The chain recombines TRBV19 with TRBJ1-6; no firm D call. Looked up from germline, CDR1 is LNHDA and CDR2 is SQIVND (reference sequence). V lost 5 bases and J lost 8, with 10 bases in between. The CDR3 is made up of 13 amino acids. The CDR3 region is CASSLNWDSPLHF. The CDR3 bases are TGTGCCAGTAGTTTAAACTGGGATTCACCCCTCCACTTT. Supplemented by reference TRBV19 and TRBJ1-6, the full variable domain reads DGGITQSPKYLFRKEGQNVTLSCEQNLNHDAMYWYRQDPGQGLRLIYYSQIVNDFQKGDIAEGYSVSREKKESFPLTVTSAQKNPTAFYLCASSLNWDSPLHFGNGTRLTVT.

In this sample, this clonotype is medium-sized. The J gene is TRBJ2-1, the V gene TRBV18; possibly TRBD2 for D (6 bases). The CDR3 runs to 16 residues. Germline V gene lookup returns CDR1 KGHSH and CDR2 LQKENI. The germline V and J ends were trimmed by 3 bases and 6 bases, with 18 bases remaining between them. The CDR3 loop is CASSPQEASETNEQFF. The CDR3 region has the DNA TGTGCCAGCTCACCCCAGGAGGCTAGCGAGACCAATGAGCAGTTCTTC. The full variable domain, with the rest looked up from reference TRBV18 and TRBJ2-1, is NAGVMQNPRHLVRRRGQEARLRCSPMKGHSHVYWYRQLPEEGLKFMVYLQKENIIDESGMPKERFSAEFPKEGPSILRIQQVVRGDSAAYFCASSPQEASETNEQFFGPGTRLTVL.

This clonotype was picked up a small number of times. The rearrangement links TRBV20-1 to TRBJ2-5, with TRBD2 identical over 11 bases. The germline V gene has CDR1 DFQATT and CDR2 SNEGSKA (reference sequence). The trim removed 0 bases at V and 2 bases at J, leaving 5 bases unmatched. CDR3 length: 16 amino acids. In DNA form, the CDR3 reads TGCAGTGCTAGAGAAATTAGCGGGGGGGCTCAAGAGACCCAGTACTTC. It specifies CSAREISGGAQETQYF.

This chain joins TRBV10-3 and TRBJ1-5; unclear D gene. The CDR3 has 13 amino acids. Germline CDR1 is ENHRY and CDR2 is SYGVKD. V was cut by 3 bases and J by 5 bases, with 8 bases left in between. The CDR3: CAISDSDYQPQHF. The DNA for the CDR3 is TGTGCCATCAGTGACAGTGACTATCAGCCCCAGCATTTT.

This clonotype is labeled medium-sized. The chain joins TRBV18 to TRBJ1-6; a possible D gene is TRBD1 (5 bases). Germline V gives CDR1 KGHSH, CDR2 LQKENI. The CDR3 covers 17 residues. Trimming pared 0 bases from V and 9 bases from J, leaving 18 bases between. CDR3 protein: CASSPPAQGSVPSPLHF. For the CDR3, the DNA is TGTGCCAGCTCACCACCGGCGCAGGGTTCGGTTCCTTCACCCCTCCACTTT. The variable domain in full, completed from reference TRBV18 and TRBJ1-6, reads NAGVMQNPRHLVRRRGQEARLRCSPMKGHSHVYWYRQLPEEGLKFMVYLQKENIIDESGMPKERFSAEFPKEGPSILRIQQVVRGDSAAYFCASSPPAQGSVPSPLHFGNGTRLTVT.

V gene TRBV18 combines with J gene TRBJ1-2, with 7 bases that match TRBD1. The CDR3 is 14 amino acids. Germline loops: CDR1 KGHSH, CDR2 LQKENI. V trimming: 6 bases; J trimming: 2 bases; junction bases outside the gene matches: 6. CDR3 loop: CASSPDRANYGYTF. In nucleotides, the CDR3 is TGTGCCAGCTCTCCCGACAGGGCCAACTATGGCTACACCTTC.

This chain connects TRBV3-1 to TRBJ1-1; perhaps TRBD1 as D (5 bases). Trimming took off 7 bases at V and 8 bases at J, with 20 bases between the two ends. The CDR3 loop spans 14 amino acids. From germline, CDR1 is LGHDT and CDR2 YNNKEL (reference sequence). CDR3 DNA: TGTGCCAGCACCGTTTTCGGGACCACAAGCGAAGCTTTCTTT. Translating gives CASTVFGTTSEAFF.

In DNA form, the CDR3 reads TGTGCCAGCAGTTACTCGAGGAGGGGAGGCAATCAGCCCCAGCATTTT. Translating it yields CASSYSRRGGNQPQHF. This chain uses TRBV6-2 or TRBV6-3 with TRBJ1-5; possibly TRBD1 for D (5 bases). The germline CDR1 and CDR2 sequences are MNHEY and SVGEGT. The CDR3 is made up of 16 amino acids. V lost 0 bases, J lost 2 bases, and 11 bases lay in between.

The chain is built from TRBV18 and TRBJ1-5, with 9 bases aligning to TRBD1. This CDR3 has 15 amino acids. Unmatched junction bases numbered 2, after V lost 3 bases and J lost 2 bases. CDR1 and CDR2 from the germline V gene are KGHSH and LQKENI. The CDR3 coding sequence is TGTGCCAGCTCACCCTGGGACAGGGGCAATCAGCCCCAGCATTTT. Protein sequence: CASSPWDRGNQPQHF.

In this sample, this clonotype is medium-sized. CDR3 DNA sequence: TGTGCCAGCTCAGGGAAGTCGGGCACTGAAGCTTTCTTT. Its protein is CASSGKSGTEAFF. V is TRBV18 and J is TRBJ1-1; D not resolved. CDR3 length: 13 residues. The germline V and J ends were trimmed by 5 bases and 4 bases, with 11 bases remaining between them. Germline CDR1 and CDR2: KGHSH and LQKENI.

Remarks on this clonotype: The germline gene is not matched at one end of the junction; a read error may be the cause. This sequence joins TRBV6-5 and TRBJ1-6; D might be TRBD1 (6 bases). Germline loops: CDR1 MNHEY, CDR2 SVGAGI. CDR3 length: 14 amino acids. The CDR3 bases are TGTGTCAGCAGACTTCAGGGGAATAATTCACCCCTCCACTTT. Translation: CVSRLQGNNSPLHF.

This clonotype was seen a few times. The chain links TRBV20-1 to TRBJ1-2, with 8 bases that match TRBD1. J was trimmed by 6 bases and V by 4 bases; bases with no gene match: 7. This CDR3 region has 13 residues. Germline V gives CDR1 DFQATT, CDR2 SNEGSKA (reference sequence). CDR3 protein: CSAKKQGGNGYTF. Here the CDR3 DNA reads TGCAGTGCTAAAAAACAGGGGGGAAATGGCTACACCTTC.

The V gene is TRBV6-6, the J gene TRBJ1-1, with TRBD1 matching over 11 bases. With V trimmed by 7 bases and J by 1 base, 5 bases remained unmatched. The V gene's germline CDR1 is MNHNY and CDR2 SVGAGI (reference sequence). The CDR3 covers 15 residues. CDR3 bases: TGTGCCAGCATTAAGGACAGGGGGCGGAACACTGAAGCTTTCTTT. Protein product: CASIKDRGRNTEAFF.

As to this clonotype: Lacking the conserved final phenylalanine or tryptophan, this CDR3 likely reflects a read error. The V gene is TRBV6-6, the J gene TRBJ2-7; the D call may be TRBD1 or TRBD2 (6 bases each). The CDR3 is made up of 14 amino acids. CDR1 is MNHNY, CDR2 SVGAGI, per germline (reference sequence). V gave up 7 bases and J gave up 1 base, with 14 bases separating them. CDR3 nucleotides: TGTGCCAGCATCAACGGGGGCCATTCCTACGAGCAGTACTTA. This codes for CASINGGHSYEQYL.

The V gene is TRBV7-9, the J gene TRBJ1-1; unclear D gene. In germline, CDR1 is SEHNR, CDR2 FQNEAQ (reference sequence). V was pared by 5 bases and J by 1 base, with 11 bases between. There are 14 residues in the CDR3. This CDR3 reads CASSHQTENTEAFF. CDR3 nucleotides: TGTGCCAGCAGCCACCAAACAGAGAACACTGAAGCTTTCTTT.

Relative to its sample, this clonotype is medium-sized (0.01 to 0.1%). This chain connects TRBV19 to TRBJ2-2, with 7 bases aligning to TRBD2. Trimming cost V 3 bases and J 4 bases; bases outside gene matches: 5. The CDR3 length is 15 residues. The V gene's germline CDR1 is LNHDA and CDR2 SQIVND (reference sequence). The CDR3 here is CASSIRDYTTGELFF. CDR3 bases: TGTGCCAGTAGTATCCGGGACTATACCACCGGGGAGCTGTTTTTT. Complete variable domain (other parts from reference TRBV19 and TRBJ2-2): DGGITQSPKYLFRKEGQNVTLSCEQNLNHDAMYWYRQDPGQGLRLIYYSQIVNDFQKGDIAEGYSVSREKKESFPLTVTSAQKNPTAFYLCASSIRDYTTGELFFGEGSRLTVL.

V gene TRBV12-3 or TRBV12-4 combines with J gene TRBJ2-2; D not certain. Trimming cost V 0 bases and J 2 bases, with 4 bases left between them. This CDR3 region has 14 residues. The CDR3: CASSLAYNTGELFF. The CDR3 DNA is TGTGCCAGCAGTTTAGCGTACAACACCGGGGAGCTGTTTTTT.

V is TRBV19 and J is TRBJ1-2; D is undetermined. The germline V and J ends were trimmed by 3 bases and 2 bases, with 7 bases remaining between them. Germline assignment: CDR1 LNHDA and CDR2 SQIVND (reference sequence). The CDR3 is 13 amino acids. As DNA, the CDR3 is TGTGCCAGTAGTATCGAACAGAACTATGGCTACACCTTC. It translates to CASSIEQNYGYTF.

By sample fraction, this clonotype is medium-sized. The chain combines TRBV6-5 with TRBJ2-5; 14 nucleotides agree with TRBD2. Looked up from germline, CDR1 is MNHEY and CDR2 is SVGAGI. The V and J ends lost 6 bases and 4 bases, in that order; junction bases with no gene match: 4. This CDR3 has 15 residues. CDR3 DNA: TGTGCCAGCAGCCGGGGGACTAGCGGGAGAGAGACCCAGTACTTC. Its translation: CASSRGTSGRETQYF.

Only a few counts were recorded for this clonotype. The V and J genes are TRBV6-2 or TRBV6-3 and TRBJ2-7; 10 bases agree with TRBD2. Germline trimming cut 6 bases from V and 2 bases from J; bases unmatched to any gene: 7. Per the germline V gene, CDR1 is MNHEY and CDR2 is SVGEGT. The CDR3 extends over 15 amino acids. Here the CDR3 DNA reads TGTGCCAGCAGAGCCCCTAGCGGGGGTACCTACGAGCAGTACTTC. Encoded protein: CASRAPSGGTYEQYF.

This clonotype was observed once. This chain joins TRBV6-2 or TRBV6-3 and TRBJ1-2, with 10 bases fitting TRBD1. The CDR3 contains 16 residues. Germline CDR1 and CDR2: MNHEY and SVGEGT. With V trimmed by 7 bases and J by 5 bases, 13 bases remained unmatched. The CDR3 here is CASTSGTGARIYGYTF. CDR3 nucleotides: TGTGCCAGCACCTCCGGGACAGGGGCCCGAATTTATGGCTACACCTTC.

Regarding this clonotype: This may stem from a read error, because a much larger clone lies one nucleotide away. V and J are TRBV19 and TRBJ2-5; possible D gene TRBD1, 6 bases. The CDR3 totals 15 residues. The V end lost 3 bases, the J end lost 0 bases, and 11 bases lay between the germline ends. CDR1 is LNHDA and CDR2 is SQIVND in the germline V gene (reference sequence). CDR3 in DNA: TGTGCCAGTAGTATGACCGGGACACACCAAGAGACCCAGTACTTC. As protein: CASSMTGTHQETQYF. The entire variable domain, with the rest obtained from reference TRBV19 and TRBJ2-5, is as follows: DGGITQSPKYLFRKEGQNVTLSCEQNLNHDAMYWYRQDPGQGLRLIYYSQIVNDFQKGDIAEGYSVSREKKESFPLTVTSAQKNPTAFYLCASSMTGTHQETQYFGPGTRLLVL.

This clonotype is labeled as medium-sized. The gene calls are TRBV6-1 and TRBJ2-2; TRBD2 is a possible D gene (5 bases). This CDR3 is 14 amino acids long. Germline V gives CDR1 MNHNS, CDR2 SASEGT. V was shortened by 0 bases and J by 6 bases, with 8 bases between the two germline ends. CDR3 amino acids: CASSEALRAGELFF. CDR3 coding DNA: TGTGCCAGCAGTGAAGCGCTGAGGGCCGGGGAGCTGTTTTTT.

This clonotype was recorded many times. This chain uses TRBV7-9 with TRBJ2-5, with 8 bases that match TRBD1. The CDR3 runs 15 residues. Germline trimming cut 5 bases from V and 5 bases from J; bases unmatched to any gene: 10. CDR1 and CDR2 from the germline V gene are SEHNR and FQNEAQ (reference sequence). As DNA, the CDR3 is TGTGCCAGCAGCCAGGGTGGCAGGGGGCAGGAGACCCAGTACTTC. Protein product: CASSQGGRGQETQYF.

This clonotype ranks as medium-sized. This chain joins TRBV29-1 and TRBJ2-1; the match to TRBD2 covers 13 bases. Germline V gene lookup returns CDR1 SQVTM and CDR2 ANQGSEA. The CDR3 loop spans 16 amino acids. The CDR3 nucleotides read TGCGGTACCCGGACTAGCGGGAGTGGCTCCTACAATGAGCAGTTCTTC. Translated, it gives CGTRTSGSGSYNEQFF.

This clonotype was recorded only once. V and J are TRBV25-1 and TRBJ1-3; TRBD1 is a possible D gene (6 bases). From germline, CDR1 is MGHDK and CDR2 SYGVNS. V lost 6 bases and J lost 0, with 9 bases in between. The CDR3 length is 14 residues. This CDR3 reads CASRAQGSGNTIYF. CDR3 in DNA: TGTGCCAGCAGGGCACAGGGCTCTGGAAACACCATATATTTT.

The chain uses TRBV10-3 and TRBJ1-5, with 8 bases lining up with TRBD1. V lost 4 bases to trimming and J lost 5 bases; unmatched junction nucleotides: 7. CDR3 size: 15 residues. Germline V gene sequence: CDR1 ENHRY, CDR2 SYGVKD. The CDR3 loop reads CAISAGRGPDQPQHF. The CDR3 DNA sequence: TGTGCCATCAGTGCAGGCAGGGGGCCTGATCAGCCCCAGCATTTT.